The clone carrying this T cell receptor (beta chain) was observed many times. This record comes from a study of CD8+CD57+ T cells in acquired aplastic anemia. The germline V gene has CDR1 SGHAT and CDR2 FQDESV (reference sequence). This CDR3 has 15 residues. V was cut by 8 bases and J by 1 base, with 17 bases left in between. Genomic DNA provided the template from which TCR beta VDJ and CDR3 profiles were obtained. Using its own MiXCR run on the reads, TCRdb lists one record per CDR3 protein. The repertoire holds 100,000 to 150,000 distinct CDR3 sequences, with around 48% as singletons. The rearrangement joins TRBV11-1 to TRBJ2-5, with D tentatively TRBD1 (8 bases). Sequencing input: sorted CD4+, CD8+, or CD8+CD57+ T cells (not recorded which) from PBMCs. The source is a human donor in good health, serving as a control. CDR3 DNA sequence: TGTGCCAGCGGACCGACAGGGGAGGGCCAAGAGACCCAGTACTTC. Its protein product is CASGPTGEGQETQYF.